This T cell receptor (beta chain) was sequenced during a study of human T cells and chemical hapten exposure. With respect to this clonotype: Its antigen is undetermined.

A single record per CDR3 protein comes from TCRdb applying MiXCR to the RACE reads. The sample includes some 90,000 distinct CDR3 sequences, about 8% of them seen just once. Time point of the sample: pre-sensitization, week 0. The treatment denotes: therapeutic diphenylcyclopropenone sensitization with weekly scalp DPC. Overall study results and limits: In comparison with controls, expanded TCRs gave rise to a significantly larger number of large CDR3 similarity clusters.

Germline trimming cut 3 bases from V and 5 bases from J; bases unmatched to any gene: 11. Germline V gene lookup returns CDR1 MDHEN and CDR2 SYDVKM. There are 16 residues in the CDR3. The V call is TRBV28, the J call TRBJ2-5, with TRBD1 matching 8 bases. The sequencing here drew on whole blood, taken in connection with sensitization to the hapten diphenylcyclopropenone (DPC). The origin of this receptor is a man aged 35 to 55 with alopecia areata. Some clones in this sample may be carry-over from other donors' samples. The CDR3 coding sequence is TGTGCCAGCAGTTTCCTCCAGGGGGCGAATCCGGAGACCCAGTACTTC. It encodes CASSFLQGANPETQYF.